This TCR beta chain is from a study of PD-1 blockade in classical Hodgkin lymphoma. Across the study: With a 2-week interval, patients received intravenous nivolumab at 3 mg/kg.

Using immunoSEQ multiplex PCR, the repertoire was profiled, and TCRdb retains in-frame clones only, with some absent. Of about 15,000 clones detected, roughly nine tenths appear once; the ten largest clones hold less than 20%. Time point of the sample: cycle 4 day 1 (C4D1), after less than 7 weeks of nivolumab. Following autologous stem cell transplantation, relapse occurred in every patient, and exposure to brentuximab vedotin varied. The study isolated CD8+ T cells from thawed PBMCs by magnetic negative selection. Germline CDR1 reads MGHRA; CDR2 reads YSYEKL. The CDR3 covers 19 residues. The V and J ends lost 4 bases and 0 bases respectively, with 24 bases between them.

The chain uses TRBV4-1 and TRBJ1-1, with D possibly matching TRBD1 (6 bases). The sequencing here drew on CD8+ T cells from blood, taken before the fourth cycle of nivolumab. This TCR came from a human donor with classical Hodgkin lymphoma. The chain's CDR3 is CASSLYWGPDPSVNTEAFF. The CDR3 nucleotides read TGCGCCAGCAGCCTATATTGGGGGCCAGATCCCTCCGTGAACACTGAAGCTTTCTTT.